This TCR beta chain appears in the sequencing data of a study of Graves' ophthalmopathy and Graves' hyperthyroidism. Regarding the study as a whole: Clonotypes were expanded in thyroid at above 0.001 frequency, and most also appeared in blood. Stable hyperthyroidism and ophthalmopathy were told apart by a 13-signature model, which achieved around 88% sensitivity and around 80% specificity.

The authors used Ficoll-Paque density gradient centrifugation to separate PBMCs. The input was approximately 10 ml of fresh peripheral blood. Trimming cost V 6 bases and J 5 bases; bases outside gene matches: 8. Germline loops: CDR1 MNHNS, CDR2 SASEGT. The CDR3 consists of 15 residues. A word on this clonotype: Its antigen is currently unknown.

Amplifying from RNA transcripts, the study obtained TCR beta CDR3 regions. Amplification began with first-round RT-PCR using HTBI primers, then second-round multiplex PCR was performed. In TCRdb, the multiplex PCR reads were re-called with MiXCR into one record per CDR3 protein. This table holds 200,000 to 300,000 distinct CDR3 sequences, around 45% found once. This rearrangement joins TRBV6-1 to TRBJ1-1, with TRBD1 identical over 11 bases. What was sequenced was peripheral blood. The sequence came from an adult man with Graves' ophthalmopathy. CDR3 residues: CASRGQGARGTEAFF. In nucleotides, the CDR3 is TGTGCCAGCAGAGGACAGGGGGCGAGGGGGACTGAAGCTTTCTTT.